One sample yielded the 8 T cell receptor beta chains listed below, sequenced in a study of T cell changes during pregnancy in multiple sclerosis. Measured with immunoSEQ multiplex PCR; TCRdb has only the in-frame clones, and not every one. Found here are tens of thousands of clones, about 93% of them singletons; the top ten hold about 1%. Specimen: peripheral blood, collected in the second trimester of pregnancy. All receptors come from a female donor in good health, enrolled as a control in a pregnancy study.

This clone was observed a single time. The J gene is TRBJ2-1, the V gene TRBV28; 7 nucleotides line up with TRBD2. After removal of 5 bases from V and 5 bases from J, the junction contained 12 bases not matched to a gene. Germline V gives CDR1 MDHEN, CDR2 SYDVKM. The CDR3 has 16 residues. As DNA, the CDR3 is TGTGCCAGCAGTCCACCCCGGGGAAGCGGGGACAATGAGCAGTTCTTC. This sequence encodes CASSPPRGSGDNEQFF.

The genes are TRBV2 and TRBJ1-5; 9 bases are shared with TRBD1. The CDR3 consists of 14 residues. CDR1 is SNHLY, CDR2 FYNNEI, per germline. Trimming took 6 bases from V and 5 from J; bases not matched to a gene: 5. CDR3 loop: CASSQGQGHQPQHF. The CDR3 DNA is TGTGCCAGCAGCCAAGGACAGGGGCATCAGCCCCAGCATTTT.

This clone was recorded only once. The chain uses TRBV27 and TRBJ2-2; the D gene is possibly TRBD1 (5 bases). The CDR3 runs to 14 residues. With 7 bases removed from V and 4 bases from J, the gap between germline ends came to 13 bases. CDR1 is MNHEY and CDR2 is SMNVEV in the germline V gene (reference sequence). CDR3: CASMVGAGTGELFF. CDR3 DNA: TGTGCCAGCATGGTAGGGGCTGGCACCGGGGAGCTGTTTTTT.

This clone appeared a single time. CDR3 bases: TGTGCCAGCAGTAATGGAGCCGGGACACAAAAGGGGACCCAGTACTTC. Translating it yields CASSNGAGTQKGTQYF. The chain carries TRBV27 and TRBJ2-5; maybe TRBD1 (6 bases). The V gene lost 5 bases and the J gene lost 7 bases, with 23 bases spanning the gap. Germline V lookup: CDR1 MNHEY, CDR2 SMNVEV (reference sequence). This CDR3 has 16 residues.

This chain joins TRBV25-1 and TRBJ2-5, with a weak D call TRBD2 (7 bases). CDR1 and CDR2 (germline): MGHDK, SYGVNS. Trimming left V 9 bases short and J 5 bases short, with 28 bases between. This CDR3 is 17 amino acids long. CDR3 region: CARRGASRRQEMETQYF. CDR3 in DNA: TGTGCCAGACGGGGGGCTAGTCGGCGGCAGGAGATGGAGACCCAGTACTTC.

V is TRBV5-4 and J is TRBJ2-3, with 12 bases that match TRBD2. Per germline, CDR1 SGHNT and CDR2 YYREEE (reference sequence). V shed 0 bases and J 3 bases; nucleotides not matched to a gene: 2. The CDR3 loop spans 16 amino acids. In DNA form, the CDR3 reads TGTGCCAGCAGCTTGGTGGGACTAGCGGGTACAGATACGCAGTATTTT. Amino acid sequence: CASSLVGLAGTDTQYF.

This clone was seen a few times. This chain joins TRBV19 and TRBJ2-7; 7 bases fit TRBD1. The CDR3 loop spans 15 amino acids. Germline V lookup: CDR1 LNHDA, CDR2 SQIVND (reference sequence). V gave up 0 bases and J gave up 1 base; unmatched junction bases: 3. In DNA, the CDR3 is TGTGCCAGTAGTATAGACGGCAGGGGGTCCTACGAGCAGTACTTC. It yields the protein CASSIDGRGSYEQYF.

This chain joins TRBV18 and TRBJ2-1, with TRBD1 matching over 10 bases. The germline CDR1 and CDR2 sequences are KGHSH and LQKENI. The CDR3 covers 14 residues. V was clipped by 4 bases and J by 8 bases; unmatched bases: 5. The CDR3 here is CASSLRQGAHEQFF. CDR3 nucleotide sequence: TGTGCCAGCTCACTGCGACAGGGGGCTCATGAGCAGTTCTTC.